One sample yielded the 12 T cell receptor beta chains listed below, sequenced in a study of CXCR3-negative and CXCR3-positive naive CD8 T cells. For these receptors, no antigen is known. 5' RACE with UMI labels generated the TRB cDNA libraries. Reanalyzing the 5' RACE reads, TCRdb keeps one entry per CDR3 protein, without DNA. The listing contains around 63,000 distinct CDR3 sequences. Study conclusions and caveats: Researchers report that CXCR3-positive naive cells carry more hydrophobic TRB CDR3s than CXCR3-negative naive cells.

Sequenced: naive CXCR3+ CD8+ T cells from blood. The subset here: CD45RO-CCR7+CD27+CD95- naive CD8+ T cells expressing CXCR3 (TNR3+). The receptors shown here come from a human donor in good health. Some clones in this sample may be carry-over from other donors' samples.

V is TRBV7-9 and J is TRBJ2-7; without DNA, the TCRdb call of TRBD1 cannot be checked. This CDR3 has 22 amino acids. Germline CDR1 and CDR2: SEHNR and FQNEAQ (reference sequence). The CDR3 reads CASSPFGPFTLKTGTGIEEEYF.

CDR3 sequence: CASSQGGSGGGNYNEQFF. The chain couples TRBV4-3 to TRBJ2-1; as DNA is missing, the TRBD2 call by TCRdb cannot be tested. The CDR3 extends over 18 amino acids. The germline V gene has CDR1 LGHNA and CDR2 YSLEER.

This chain joins TRBV11-3 and TRBJ1-1; TCRdb selects TRBD1, and the lack of DNA leaves this call unchecked. Germline V gives CDR1 SGHNT, CDR2 YENEEA. The CDR3 is 14 residues long. This CDR3 is CASSLMGANTEAFF.

The chain is built from TRBV6-4 and TRBJ2-1. The germline CDR1 and CDR2 sequences are MRHNA and SNTAGT. The CDR3 totals 15 residues. CDR3 in amino acids: CASSDSAESYNEQFF.

The J gene is TRBJ2-7, the V gene TRBV12-3 or TRBV12-4; TCRdb's D call, TRBD1, is unchecked because there is no DNA. This CDR3 is built from 14 residues. CDR3 in amino acids: CASSLTGAVHEQYF.

V and J are TRBV29-1 and TRBJ2-1; TCRdb selects TRBD1, and the lack of DNA leaves this call unchecked. The CDR3 extends over 16 amino acids. Germline lookup yields CDR1 SQVTM and CDR2 ANQGSEA. Here the CDR3 reads CSVGGTGGPIYNEQFF.

The chain recombines TRBV20-1 with TRBJ1-5; no DNA is available, so the TRBD1 call from TCRdb remains unchecked. Germline CDR1 DFQATT, CDR2 SNEGSKA (reference sequence). This CDR3 is 15 amino acids long. CDR3 region: CSARDSTGEAQPQHF.

The chain recombines TRBV12-3 or TRBV12-4 with TRBJ2-7. The CDR3 is 14 residues long. The CDR3 protein is CASSLEYGAYEQYF.

The rearrangement joins TRBV10-3 to TRBJ2-7; TCRdb selects TRBD2, and the lack of DNA leaves this call unchecked. CDR3 length equals 13 residues. Germline V CDR1 and CDR2: ENHRY, SYGVKD. The CDR3 here is CAIRVGTSSEQYF.

The chain combines TRBV6-6 with TRBJ2-5. The germline V gene encodes CDR1 MNHNY and CDR2 SVGAGI (reference sequence). The CDR3 runs to 14 residues. The CDR3 protein is CASSYAGVQETQYF.

The chain uses TRBV7-3 and TRBJ2-1; lacking DNA, the TRBD2 call made by TCRdb goes unchecked. Germline assignment: CDR1 SGHTA and CDR2 FQGTGA. This CDR3 is 16 amino acids long. Here the CDR3 reads CASSSKLAGPLDEQFF.

V usage is TRBV6-6 and J usage is TRBJ2-2; TCRdb returns TRBD2, unconfirmable since there is no DNA. The length of the CDR3 is 15 residues. Germline-derived CDR1 and CDR2 are MNHNY and SVGAGI (reference sequence). CDR3 protein: CASSYEGPLTGELFF.